This record covers a single T cell receptor beta chain. The data stem from a study of cytomegalovirus exposure and HLA in healthy donors. PCR primers comprised 60 Vbeta and 13 Jbeta primers. Original data processing: As a later analysis found, there were 80 million or so unique TCR beta chains, of which roughly 11 million were shared. Repertoires were generated with immunoSEQ multiplex PCR, while TCRdb's copy carries only in-frame clones and drops some. That table is the source of V, J and clone size, and D and trimming were worked out from the DNA. The sample comprises about 150,000 clones, roughly 88% of which are singletons, and around 0.51% rests with the top ten. Every donor was a healthy person donating bone marrow. Germline values: CDR1 MNHEY, CDR2 SVGAGI. The CDR3 totals 13 residues.

The V and J genes are TRBV6-5 and TRBJ2-5; possibly TRBD2 for D (6 bases). The J call may be faulty, since TRBJ2-7 better matches the DNA end. Source material: PBMCs. The source is a woman aged 40-49 years in good health and CMV-seronegative. In DNA form, the CDR3 reads TGTGCCAGCAGGCGGGACCCCTCCTACGAGCAGTACTTC. It translates to CASRRDPSYEQYF.